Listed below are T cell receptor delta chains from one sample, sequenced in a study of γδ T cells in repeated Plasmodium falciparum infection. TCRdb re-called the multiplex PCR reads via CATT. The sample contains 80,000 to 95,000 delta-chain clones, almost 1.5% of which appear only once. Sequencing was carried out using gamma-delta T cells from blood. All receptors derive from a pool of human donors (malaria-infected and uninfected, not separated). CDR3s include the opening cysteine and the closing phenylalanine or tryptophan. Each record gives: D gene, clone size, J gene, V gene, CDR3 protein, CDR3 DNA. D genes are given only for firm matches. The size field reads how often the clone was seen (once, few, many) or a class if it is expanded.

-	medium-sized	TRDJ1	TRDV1	CALGDSTTDKLIF	TGTGCTCTTGGGGATTCTACTACCGATAAACTCATCTTT
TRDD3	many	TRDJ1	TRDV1	CALGERGFPGWGIYTDKLIF	TGTGCTCTTGGGGAACGTGGCTTCCCCGGCTGGGGGATATACACCGATAAACTCATCTTT
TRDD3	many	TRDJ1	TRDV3	CAFQGYEHSVLTRYKLIF	TGTGCCTTTCAGGGATACGAACACTCGGTTCTTACGAGGTATAAACTCATCTTT
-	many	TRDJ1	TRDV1	CALGELPGGYTDKLIF	TGTGCTCTTGGGGAACTCCCCGGGGGTTACACCGATAAACTCATCTTT
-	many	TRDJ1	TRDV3	CALPHPNGTDKLIF	TGTGCCCTGCCCCACCCGAACGGCACCGATAAACTCATCTTT
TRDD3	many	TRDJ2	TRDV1	CALGELTYWGIRAQLFF	TGTGCTCTTGGGGAACTAACGTACTGGGGGATTCGGGCACAACTCTTCTTT
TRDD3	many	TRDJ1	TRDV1	CALGEPRPLGDTDKLIF	TGTGCTCTTGGGGAACCTCGTCCACTGGGGGATACCGATAAACTCATCTTT
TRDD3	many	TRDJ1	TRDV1	CALGGPRWGIQKADKLIF	TGTGCTCTTGGGGGCCCTAGGTGGGGGATACAAAAAGCCGATAAACTCATCTTT
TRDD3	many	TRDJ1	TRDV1	CALGYFPRYWGRYTDKLIF	TGTGCTCTTGGGTACTTTCCGCGCTACTGGGGGAGGTACACCGATAAACTCATCTTT
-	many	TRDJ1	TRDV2	CACDTVGKYTDKLIF	TGTGCCTGTGACACCGTGGGAAAGTACACCGATAAACTCATCTTT
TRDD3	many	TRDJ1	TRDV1	CALLPGKYVGYAFTDKLIF	TGTGCTCTCCTCCCAGGAAAGTACGTTGGATACGCGTTCACCGATAAACTCATCTTT
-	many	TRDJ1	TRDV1	CALGPLALCTGYTDKLIF	TGTGCTCTTGGGCCCCTGGCCTTATGTACTGGGTACACCGATAAACTCATCTTT
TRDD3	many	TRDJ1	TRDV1	CALGGALYRALGDTRNGPTDKLIF	TGTGCTCTTGGGGGAGCCCTGTATCGGGCACTGGGGGATACGCGCAATGGACCCACCGATAAACTCATCTTT
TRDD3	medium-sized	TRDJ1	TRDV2	CACDTGTGGYAEKLIF	TGTGCCTGTGACACCGGGACTGGGGGATACGCGGAAAAACTCATCTTT
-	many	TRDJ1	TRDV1	CALGELIVLRAGTYTDKLIF	TGTGCTCTTGGGGAACTAATCGTCCTCCGTGCGGGGACCTACACCGATAAACTCATCTTT
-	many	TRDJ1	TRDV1	CALGEPFTLGRYTDKLIF	TGTGCTCTTGGGGAACCATTCACCCTGGGCCGATACACCGATAAACTCATCTTT
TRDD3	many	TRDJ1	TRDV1	CALGEPLCYWGTYRPFNDKLIF	TGTGCTCTTGGGGAACCCCTGTGCTACTGGGGGACCTATCGACCTTTTAACGATAAACTCATCTTT
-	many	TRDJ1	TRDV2	CACYRADTSDTDKLIF	TGTGCCTGTTACCGAGCGGATACTAGTGACACCGATAAACTCATCTTT
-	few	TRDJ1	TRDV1	CALWERWESRKGYTDKLIF	TGTGCTCTTTGGGAAAGATGGGAATCTCGAAAGGGGTACACCGATAAACTCATCTTT
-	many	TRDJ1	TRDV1	CALGVRTTLLGKWYADKLIF	TGTGCTCTTGGGGTTCGGACTACCTTACTGGGAAAATGGTACGCCGATAAACTCATCTTT
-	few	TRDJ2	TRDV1	CALGVPGQRSSYEVWGPYHLTAQLFF	TGTGCTCTTGGGGTTCCCGGGCAAAGGTCTTCCTACGAAGTCTGGGGGCCCTACCATTTGACAGCACAACTCTTCTTT
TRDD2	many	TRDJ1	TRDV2	CACDPTFLPVGSYTDKLIF	TGTGCCTGTGACCCAACCTTCCTACCGGTGGGGTCGTACACCGATAAACTCATCTTT